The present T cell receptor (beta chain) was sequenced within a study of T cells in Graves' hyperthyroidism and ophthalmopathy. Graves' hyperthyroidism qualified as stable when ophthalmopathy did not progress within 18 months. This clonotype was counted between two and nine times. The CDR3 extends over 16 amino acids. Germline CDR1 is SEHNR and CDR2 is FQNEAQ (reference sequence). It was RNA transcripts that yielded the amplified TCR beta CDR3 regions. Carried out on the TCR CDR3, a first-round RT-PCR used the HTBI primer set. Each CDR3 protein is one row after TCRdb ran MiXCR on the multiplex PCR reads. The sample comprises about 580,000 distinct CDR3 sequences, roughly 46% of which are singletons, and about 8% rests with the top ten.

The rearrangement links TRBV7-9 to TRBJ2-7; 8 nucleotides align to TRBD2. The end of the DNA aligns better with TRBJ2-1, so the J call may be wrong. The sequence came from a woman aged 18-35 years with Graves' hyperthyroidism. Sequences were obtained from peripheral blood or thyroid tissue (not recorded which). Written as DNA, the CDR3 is TGTGCCAGCAGCTCGACTAGCGAATACTCCTACAATGAGCAGTTCTTC. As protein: CASSSTSEYSYNEQFF.